The 22 T cell receptor beta chains below all came from one sample that was sequenced in a study of response to subunit inactivated influenza vaccine. One entry per CDR3 protein results from TCRdb running MiXCR on the RT-PCR reads. The sample includes under 950,000 distinct CDR3 sequences, roughly 20% of them seen just once. The source material was PBMCs from blood, sampled 4 to 6 days after vaccination. These receptors were collected from a man in his fifties or sixties who received an inactivated influenza vaccine.

The CDR3 DNA reads as TGTGCCAGCTCCCTCGCGGACAGGTTGGGGTACTTC. Its translation: CASSLADRLGYF. The chain recombines TRBV5-8 with TRBJ2-4; TRBD1 agrees at 7 bases. The CDR3 is 12 residues long. Per the germline V gene, CDR1 is SGHTS and CDR2 is YDEGEE. J gave up 15 bases and V 7 bases, and 13 bases lay outside the gene matches.

This clonotype was detected a few times. The chain uses TRBV6-1 and TRBJ1-6; 9 bases are a match to TRBD1. The ends lost 2 bases at V and 8 bases at J; junction bases unmatched: 7. Per germline, CDR1 MNHNS and CDR2 SASEGT. The CDR3 covers 16 residues. The DNA for the CDR3 is TGTGCCAGCAGTGAATATTGGGGACAGGGTTATTCACCCCTCCACTTT. It specifies CASSEYWGQGYSPLHF.

The rearrangement uses TRBV7-2 and TRBJ2-4; D may match TRBD1 or TRBD2 (6 bases each). In germline, CDR1 is SGHTA, CDR2 FQGNSA. With 1 base removed from V and 5 bases from J, the gap between germline ends came to 15 bases. The CDR3 loop spans 16 amino acids. The CDR3 DNA reads TGTGCCAGCAGCTTAGTCGGGACGGGGGCCGAAAACATTCAGTACTTC. Translation: CASSLVGTGAENIQYF.

This clonotype has just a few counts. The rearrangement uses TRBV18 and TRBJ2-7; 7 nucleotides match TRBD2. This CDR3 is built from 14 residues. The V and J ends lost 3 bases and 6 bases, in that order; junction bases with no gene match: 8. Germline CDR1 reads KGHSH; CDR2 reads LQKENI. CDR3 sequence reads: CASSPGVGGGEQYF. CDR3 DNA sequence: TGTGCCAGCTCACCCGGGGTAGGCGGGGGCGAGCAGTACTTC. The entire variable domain, with the rest obtained from reference TRBV18 and TRBJ2-7, is as follows: NAGVMQNPRHLVRRRGQEARLRCSPMKGHSHVYWYRQLPEEGLKFMVYLQKENIIDESGMPKERFSAEFPKEGPSILRIQQVVRGDSAAYFCASSPGVGGGEQYFGPGTRLTVT.

The chain has TRBV5-1 and TRBJ1-2; D is uncertain. Looked up from germline, CDR1 is SGHRS and CDR2 is YFSETQ. CDR3 length: 14 residues. Trimming stripped 0 bases from V and 0 bases from J, with 6 bases between. CDR3 protein: CASSLGNPNYGYTF. As DNA, the CDR3 is TGCGCCAGCAGCTTGGGTAACCCTAACTATGGCTACACCTTC. Full variable domain (missing parts from reference TRBV5-1 and TRBJ1-2): KAGVTQTPRYLIKTRGQQVTLSCSPISGHRSVSWYQQTPGQGLQFLFEYFSETQRNKGNFPGRFSGRQFSNSRSEMNVSTLELGDSALYLCASSLGNPNYGYTFGSGTRLTVV.

This clonotype was seen a few times. J is TRBJ2-3 and V is TRBV5-1; TRBD2 matches at 10 bases. V lost 4 bases and J lost 6; bases outside the gene matches: 8. This CDR3 has 15 amino acids. Germline V gives CDR1 SGHRS, CDR2 YFSETQ. The DNA of the CDR3 is TGCGCCAGCAGCCCTGGCGGACTAGCGGCGGATACGCAGTATTTT. As protein: CASSPGGLAADTQYF.

This clonotype came up many times. The V gene is TRBV5-1, the J gene TRBJ2-7; TRBD2 agrees at 13 bases. The V segment lost 0 bases and the J segment 5 bases; nucleotides outside the gene matches: 2. This CDR3 is 15 amino acids long. In germline, CDR1 is SGHRS, CDR2 YFSETQ. The CDR3 bases are TGCGCCAGCAGCTTGGGGGGACTAGCGGGACACGAGCAGTACTTC. Translating it yields CASSLGGLAGHEQYF.

This clonotype was observed many times. The V and J genes are TRBV7-3 and TRBJ2-1; 7 bases match TRBD1. Per the germline V gene, CDR1 is SGHTA and CDR2 is FQGTGA. After removal of 1 base from V and 9 bases from J, the junction contained 3 bases not matched to a gene. The CDR3 extends over 13 amino acids. The CDR3 spells CASSLKGASEQFF. Here the CDR3 DNA reads TGTGCCAGCAGCTTAAAGGGGGCCAGTGAGCAGTTCTTC.

The chain has TRBV20-1 and TRBJ2-7, with D hard to call. Trimming stripped 5 bases from V and 0 bases from J, with 8 bases between. This CDR3 has 12 amino acids. The germline gives CDR1 DFQATT, CDR2 SNEGSKA (reference sequence). The CDR3 DNA sequence: TGCAGTGCTCCATTGGCCTCCTACGAGCAGTACTTC. Amino acid sequence: CSAPLASYEQYF.

This clonotype showed up many times. V gene TRBV20-1 combines with J gene TRBJ1-6, with unresolved D. With 1 base removed from V and 10 bases from J, the gap between germline ends came to 17 bases. This CDR3 comprises 15 residues. Germline V lookup: CDR1 DFQATT, CDR2 SNEGSKA (reference sequence). Written as DNA, the CDR3 is TGCAGTGCTAGAGCTTCATGGGGTGGGAAATCACCCCTCCACTTT. It specifies CSARASWGGKSPLHF.

This clonotype was seen at least ten times. The CDR3, as DNA: TGTGCCAGCAGCGTGCTTTGGGGCGAGCAGTTCTTC. Amino acids: CASSVLWGEQFF. V and J are TRBV9 and TRBJ2-1; D possibly corresponds to TRBD1 (5 bases). Per the germline V gene, CDR1 is SGDLS and CDR2 is YYNGEE. The CDR3 totals 12 residues. Between the trimmed V and J ends, which lost 2 bases and 10 bases, there was a span of 10 bases.

The chain recombines TRBV15 with TRBJ2-3, with TRBD2 identical over 9 bases. V dropped 2 bases and J dropped 3; count of bases not matched to a gene: 12. Germline V gene sequence: CDR1 LNHNV, CDR2 YYDKDF (reference sequence). The CDR3 totals 18 residues. CDR3 in amino acids: CATSRSLGISGSTDTQYF. CDR3 in DNA: TGTGCCACCAGCAGAAGTTTAGGAATTAGCGGGAGTACAGATACGCAGTATTTT.

This chain joins TRBV30 and TRBJ2-3; D tentatively reads TRBD1 or TRBD2 (5 bases each). The V gene lost 2 bases and the J gene lost 1 base, with 13 bases spanning the gap. CDR3 size: 15 residues. Germline CDR1 and CDR2: GTSNPN and SVGIG (reference sequence). The CDR3 loop reads CAWSNVPGRTDTQYF. DNA for the CDR3: TGTGCCTGGAGTAATGTGCCGGGGCGCACAGATACGCAGTATTTT.

This clonotype was found once. The chain couples TRBV20-1 to TRBJ2-3; 8 nucleotides agree with TRBD2. The ends lost 6 bases at V and 3 bases at J; junction bases unmatched: 11. The germline gives CDR1 DFQATT, CDR2 SNEGSKA (reference sequence). This CDR3 comprises 15 residues. CDR3 nucleotide sequence: TGCAGTGCCCGTAGGGGCGGGGGGAGAACAGATACGCAGTATTTT. This codes for CSARRGGGRTDTQYF.

This clonotype was seen only a few times. The V and J genes are TRBV28 and TRBJ2-1, with 8 bases aligning to TRBD2. From germline, CDR1 is MDHEN and CDR2 SYDVKM. The CDR3 covers 16 residues. J was trimmed by 0 bases and V by 6 bases; bases with no gene match: 7. DNA of the CDR3: TGTGCCAGCAGAAATACCGGGACTAGCTCCTACAATGAGCAGTTCTTC. This sequence encodes CASRNTGTSSYNEQFF. Full variable domain (missing parts from reference TRBV28 and TRBJ2-1): DVKVTQSSRYLVKRTGEKVFLECVQDMDHENMFWYRQDPGLGLRLIYFSYDVKMKEKGDIPEGYSVSREKKERFSLILESASTNQTSMYLCASRNTGTSSYNEQFFGPGTRLTVL.

The genes are TRBV20-1 and TRBJ2-5; 7 positions match TRBD1. Germline-derived CDR1 and CDR2 are DFQATT and SNEGSKA (reference sequence). V gave up 4 bases and J gave up 2 bases; unmatched junction bases: 16. CDR3 size: 17 residues. The CDR3: CSATTLPRGPSQETQYF. CDR3 sequence (DNA): TGCAGTGCTACCACGCTCCCAAGGGGGCCTTCTCAAGAGACCCAGTACTTC.

This chain links TRBV6-5 with TRBJ1-1, with D maybe TRBD1 (6 bases). V was shortened by 0 bases and J by 11 bases, with 19 bases between the two germline ends. Germline V CDR1 and CDR2: MNHEY, SVGAGI. This CDR3 is 15 amino acids long. The CDR3 region has the DNA TGTGCCAGCAGTTACTCTATTGGGGGGCCGGGGGTCGCTTTCTTT. The encoded protein is CASSYSIGGPGVAFF.

The chain carries TRBV20-1 and TRBJ2-3; D is unresolved. Germline V gives CDR1 DFQATT, CDR2 SNEGSKA (reference sequence). This CDR3 is built from 14 residues. V lost 2 bases to trimming and J lost 0 bases, with 9 bases between them. CDR3 coding DNA: TGCAGTGCTAGATCTCAACCTAGCACAGATACGCAGTATTTT. This gives the protein CSARSQPSTDTQYF.

This sequence joins TRBV28 and TRBJ2-7; D assignment may be TRBD1 or TRBD2 (5 bases each). V lost 5 bases and J lost 1, with 15 bases in between. CDR1 is MDHEN and CDR2 is SYDVKM in the germline V gene. The CDR3 runs to 15 residues. CDR3: CASSKEQEVSYEQYF. CDR3 bases: TGTGCCAGCAGTAAGGAACAGGAGGTTTCCTACGAGCAGTACTTC.

The chain has TRBV11-2 and TRBJ1-2; D unclear. The CDR3 extends over 14 amino acids. Looked up from germline, CDR1 is SGHAT and CDR2 is FQNNGV. V dropped 1 base and J dropped 4 bases, with 10 bases sitting between them. CDR3 nucleotide sequence: TGTGCCAGCAGCTTAGCTCCAGCTTTCTATGGCTACACCTTC. Translating gives CASSLAPAFYGYTF.

The gene calls are TRBV5-1 and TRBJ2-2; TRBD1 might be the D (6 bases). CDR1 is SGHRS and CDR2 is YFSETQ in the germline V gene. The CDR3 sequence is 17 residues long. V lost 2 bases and J lost 8, with 22 bases in between. Here the CDR3 reads CASSFGGSAVTYGELFF. The CDR3 DNA reads as TGCGCCAGCAGCTTTGGGGGCTCGGCTGTGACGTATGGGGAGCTGTTTTTT. The entire variable domain, with the rest obtained from reference TRBV5-1 and TRBJ2-2, is as follows: KAGVTQTPRYLIKTRGQQVTLSCSPISGHRSVSWYQQTPGQGLQFLFEYFSETQRNKGNFPGRFSGRQFSNSRSEMNVSTLELGDSALYLCASSFGGSAVTYGELFFGEGSRLTVL.

This clonotype was recorded only once. The chain is built from TRBV28 and TRBJ2-5; tentatively, D is TRBD2 (7 bases). Between the trimmed V and J ends, which lost 6 bases and 5 bases, there was a span of 19 bases. Germline CDR1 MDHEN, CDR2 SYDVKM. This CDR3 contains 15 residues. CDR3 DNA sequence: TGTGCCAGCAGCCTCGAGGGGGGGGCCCGCGAGACCCAGTACTTC. This encodes CASSLEGGARETQYF.